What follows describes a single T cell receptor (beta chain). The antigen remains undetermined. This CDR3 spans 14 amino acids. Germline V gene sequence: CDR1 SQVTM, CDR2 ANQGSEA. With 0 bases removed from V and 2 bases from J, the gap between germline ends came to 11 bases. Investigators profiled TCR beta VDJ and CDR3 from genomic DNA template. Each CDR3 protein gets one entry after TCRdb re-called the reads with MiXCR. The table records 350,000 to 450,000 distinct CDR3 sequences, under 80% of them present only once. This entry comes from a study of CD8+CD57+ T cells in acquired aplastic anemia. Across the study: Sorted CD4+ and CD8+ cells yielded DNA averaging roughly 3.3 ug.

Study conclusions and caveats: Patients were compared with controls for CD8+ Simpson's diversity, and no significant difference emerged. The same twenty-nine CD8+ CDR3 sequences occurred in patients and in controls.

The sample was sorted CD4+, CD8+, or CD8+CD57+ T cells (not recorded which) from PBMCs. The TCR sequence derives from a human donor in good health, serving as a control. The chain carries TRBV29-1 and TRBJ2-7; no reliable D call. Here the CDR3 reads CSVEDLYVPYEQYV. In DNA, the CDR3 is TGCAGCGTTGAAGATCTTTACGTTCCCTACGAGCAGTACGTC.